The rows below give T cell receptor beta chains drawn from one sample of a study of T-cell memory formation after mild COVID-19. TCRdb passed the 5' RACE reads through MiXCR, listing each CDR3 protein once. The table lists more than 400,000 distinct CDR3 sequences, 15% to 20% of them singletons, with roughly an eighth in the top ten. The sequencing sample was made of PBMCs or a T cell subset sorted from them (not recorded which). These receptors came from an adult woman who had mild COVID-19 (a few samples of this study predate the infection). Cell type and time point are not known. Both conserved end residues are trimmed from each CDR3.

length | V | CDR3
14 | TRBV7-9 | ASSLDLHTGTYEQY
12 | TRBV20-1 | SARGQELTYEQY
14 | TRBV7-8 | ASSVRDRATYNEQF
10 | TRBV3-1 | ASSHGPYEQY
13 | TRBV5-1 | ASSYGQGTTYGYT
14 | TRBV15 | ATSRAPIVSSYEQY
14 | TRBV11-2 | ASSPRTSGGVDTQY
12 | TRBV24-1 | ATSGLANTGELF
14 | TRBV7-8 | ASSSRRGVSGNTIY
10 | TRBV7-9 | ASSTQPNREY
16 | TRBV12-3/TRBV12-4 | ASSFVAGGVFSWSEQF